One and the same sample provided the 13 T cell receptor beta chains below, sequenced in a study of T cell responses to AZD1222 COVID-19 vaccine. Libraries were prepared by immunoSEQ multiplex PCR; TCRdb keeps only in-frame clonotypes and omits some of them. Of some 130,000 clones listed, over 85% are singletons. The sequencing here drew on peripheral blood, taken on day 0 of AZD1222 vaccination. The receptors derive from an adult in good health.

This chain joins TRBV4-2 and TRBJ2-1; TRBD1 might be the D (5 bases). The CDR3 spans 13 residues. Trimming shortened V by 2 bases and J by 10 bases, and 12 bases separated the two germline ends. CDR1 is LGHNA and CDR2 is YNFKEQ in the germline V gene. The CDR3 nucleotides read TGTGCCAGCAGCCAAAGTAGGGCAGGGGAGCAGTTCTTC. Residues: CASSQSRAGEQFF.

This clone was counted a single time. Here the CDR3 DNA reads TGTGCCAGCAGTTTGGAGTCCTACAATGAGCAGTTCTTC. Protein: CASSLESYNEQFF. The genes are TRBV12-3 or TRBV12-4 and TRBJ2-1; D remains unclear. V lost 3 bases and J 1 base, leaving 4 bases between the germline ends. The CDR3 sequence is 13 residues long.

The rearrangement links TRBV30 to TRBJ1-1, with D maybe TRBD1 (5 bases). In germline, CDR1 is GTSNPN, CDR2 SVGIG (reference sequence). This CDR3 has 17 residues. Trimming cost V 0 bases and J 5 bases, with 22 bases left between them. This CDR3 is CAWSVWQGVRGGTEAFF. DNA of the CDR3: TGTGCCTGGAGTGTTTGGCAGGGAGTGAGAGGAGGAACTGAAGCTTTCTTT.

The V gene is TRBV28, the J gene TRBJ1-2; 7 bases match TRBD1. CDR3 length: 17 residues. Trimming removed 6 bases from V and 5 bases from J; junction bases left unmatched: 18. Per germline, CDR1 MDHEN and CDR2 SYDVKM. DNA for the CDR3: TGTGCCAGCAGACACCCTAATCGGGAGGGGGCGAGATATGGCTACACCTTC. Protein product: CASRHPNREGARYGYTF.

CDR3: CASSPGTGAYGYTF. CDR3 sequence (DNA): TGCGCCAGCAGCCCGGGCACAGGGGCCTATGGCTACACCTTC. V gene TRBV5-1 combines with J gene TRBJ1-2; 7 bases are shared with TRBD1. V lost 4 bases, J lost 4 bases, and 7 bases stayed unmatched. This CDR3 spans 14 amino acids. From germline, CDR1 is SGHRS and CDR2 YFSETQ.

On this clone itself: A junction end diverges from the germline sequence, so it may reflect a read error. The CDR3 is CASSITTSLIF. Written as DNA, the CDR3 is TGTGCCAGTAGTATTACGACTAGTTTGATCTTC. The chain recombines TRBV19 with TRBJ2-1; weak D call: TRBD2 (6 bases). The germline V gene has CDR1 LNHDA and CDR2 SQIVND (reference sequence). The CDR3 consists of 11 residues.

This rearrangement joins TRBV4-1 to TRBJ2-7, with a weak D call TRBD2 (6 bases). The CDR3 is made up of 15 amino acids. Trimming stripped 1 base from V and 6 bases from J, with 16 bases between. Germline V gene sequence: CDR1 MGHRA, CDR2 YSYEKL. The DNA for the CDR3 is TGCGCCAGCAGCCAAGGCGGGACTGAGACCATCGAGCAGTACTTC. Protein product: CASSQGGTETIEQYF.

The V call is TRBV6-6, the J call TRBJ1-1; D uncertain. Per germline, CDR1 MNHNY and CDR2 SVGAGI (reference sequence). There are 14 residues in the CDR3. Trimming shortened V by 6 bases and J by 0 bases, and 11 bases separated the two germline ends. This CDR3 is CASREGQVNTEAFF. For the CDR3, the DNA is TGTGCCAGCAGAGAGGGCCAGGTGAACACTGAAGCTTTCTTT.

The chain employs TRBV6-1 and TRBJ1-5; D unresolved. Trimming took off 3 bases at V and 5 bases at J, with 17 bases between the two ends. The CDR3 covers 16 residues. Germline CDR1 is MNHNS and CDR2 is SASEGT. CDR3 coding DNA: TGTGCCAGCAGTGATCCCCGGAAAGGGAGAGATCAGCCCCAGCATTTT. Its translation: CASSDPRKGRDQPQHF.

CDR3 DNA sequence: TGCGCCAGCAGCTCTACAGGTTCCTCAGGTTATGGCTACACCTTC. Its translation is CASSSTGSSGYGYTF. The chain joins TRBV5-1 to TRBJ1-2; D perhaps matches TRBD1 (5 bases). This CDR3 is 15 amino acids long. Germline V gene sequence: CDR1 SGHRS, CDR2 YFSETQ. V gave up 3 bases and J gave up 5 bases, with 17 bases separating them.

The chain employs TRBV2 and TRBJ1-5, with 9 bases lining up with TRBD1. Looked up from germline, CDR1 is SNHLY and CDR2 is FYNNEI. Trimming removed 2 bases from V and 5 bases from J; junction bases left unmatched: 4. There are 15 residues in the CDR3. As DNA, the CDR3 is TGTGCCAGCAGTGAACGGGGACAGGGCGATCAGCCCCAGCATTTT. Protein sequence: CASSERGQGDQPQHF.

The V gene is TRBV5-8, the J gene TRBJ1-1, with D perhaps TRBD1 (6 bases). Germline CDR1 is SGHTS and CDR2 is YDEGEE. V shed 2 bases and J shed 11 bases, with 16 bases lying between them. This CDR3 has 13 amino acids. The CDR3 reads CASSLDRKIGAFF. The CDR3 nucleotides read TGTGCCAGCAGCTTAGACAGGAAAATTGGGGCTTTCTTT.

The chain couples TRBV6-2 or TRBV6-3 to TRBJ2-7, with unresolved D. Trimming removed 5 bases at V and 2 bases at J, with 7 bases between. Germline lookup yields CDR1 MNHEY and CDR2 SVGEGT. This CDR3 spans 12 amino acids. The CDR3 loop is CASSNKPYEQYF. As DNA, the CDR3 is TGTGCCAGCAGTAATAAACCCTACGAGCAGTACTTC.